The 27 T cell receptor beta chains given below trace back to one sample, sequenced in a study of blood T cell repertoires in COVID-19. The protocol was immunoSEQ multiplex PCR, while the TCRdb copy is restricted to in-frame clones and leaves out a portion. The table records 140,000 to 150,000 clones, approximately 89% of them present only once. The sequenced material came from peripheral blood. These receptors were obtained from a woman aged 50 to 60 with acute or convalescent COVID-19.

This chain uses TRBV6-5 with TRBJ2-5; 15 nucleotides match TRBD2. The trim removed 8 bases at V and 5 bases at J, leaving 6 bases unmatched. Per germline, CDR1 MNHEY and CDR2 SVGAGI. The CDR3 runs 15 residues. The CDR3 loop reads CASRTSGRVGETQYF. The CDR3, as DNA: TGTGCCAGCCGGACTAGCGGGAGGGTAGGGGAGACCCAGTACTTC.

CDR3 sequence (DNA): TGTGCCAGCAGCCAAACAGGGGGCGCGAACGTCCTGACTTTC. Its protein is CASSQTGGANVLTF. The chain joins TRBV3-1 (or the pseudogene TRBV3-2) to TRBJ2-6; TRBD1 matches 9 bases. The germline V gene encodes CDR1 LGHDT and CDR2 YNNKEL (reference sequence). Unmatched junction bases numbered 3, after V lost 2 bases and J lost 10 bases. This CDR3 region has 14 residues.

The V gene is TRBV20-1, the J gene TRBJ2-3; the match to TRBD2 covers 12 bases. The V gene's germline CDR1 is DFQATT and CDR2 SNEGSKA (reference sequence). The CDR3 totals 15 residues. Trimming took 3 bases from V and 5 from J; bases not matched to a gene: 6. The CDR3, as DNA: TGCAGTGCTAGTTCTAGCGGGGGGGCTATAGATACGCAGTATTTT. Its protein product is CSASSSGGAIDTQYF.

The J gene is TRBJ2-1, the V gene TRBV5-1; possibly TRBD2 for D (6 bases). The V gene lost 9 bases and the J gene lost 4 bases, with 26 bases spanning the gap. CDR3 length equals 17 residues. Germline loops: CDR1 SGHRS, CDR2 YFSETQ. The CDR3 DNA reads as TGCGCCACCAGTCCAGAATTCGGGAGTACGGGGTACAATGAGCAGTTCTTC. Residues: CATSPEFGSTGYNEQFF.

CDR3 residues: CASEAGGSGETQYF. As DNA, the CDR3 is TGTGCCAGCGAAGCGGGAGGCTCTGGGGAGACCCAGTACTTC. The chain combines TRBV6-5 with TRBJ2-5; 9 nucleotides align to TRBD2. Per germline, CDR1 MNHEY and CDR2 SVGAGI. V shed 8 bases and J 5 bases; nucleotides not matched to a gene: 9. CDR3 size: 14 residues.

The rearrangement joins TRBV6-2 or TRBV6-3 to TRBJ1-6; D is ambiguous. In germline, CDR1 is MNHEY, CDR2 SVGEGT. The CDR3 has 19 residues. Between the trimmed V and J ends, which lost 0 bases and 0 bases, there was a span of 15 bases. The CDR3 DNA follows: TGTGCCAGCAGTTACTCGAGCGGGGAGGGTACCTCCTATAATTCACCCCTCCACTTT. Translated: CASSYSSGEGTSYNSPLHF.

V usage is TRBV7-3 and J usage is TRBJ1-3, with D perhaps TRBD1 (6 bases). The CDR3 runs to 15 residues. Trimming took off 3 bases at V and 0 bases at J, with 9 bases between the two ends. Germline values: CDR1 SGHTA, CDR2 FQGTGA. CDR3 amino acids: CASSFQGSSGNTIYF. The CDR3 coding sequence is TGTGCCAGCAGCTTTCAGGGGAGCTCTGGAAACACCATATATTTT.

This chain joins TRBV2 and TRBJ2-5, with TRBD2 identical over 9 bases. The CDR3 loop spans 16 amino acids. V trimming: 6 bases; J trimming: 4 bases; junction bases outside the gene matches: 12. Per the germline V gene, CDR1 is SNHLY and CDR2 is FYNNEI. CDR3 in amino acids: CASRGVLLAGIETQYF. As DNA, the CDR3 is TGTGCCAGCAGGGGGGTGCTGCTAGCGGGGATAGAGACCCAGTACTTC.

The chain links TRBV2 to TRBJ2-7; TRBD1 aligns across 8 bases. V shed 6 bases and J 2 bases; nucleotides not matched to a gene: 9. Germline V lookup: CDR1 SNHLY, CDR2 FYNNEI. CDR3 length: 15 amino acids. The CDR3 sequence: CASRRPGQGTYEQYF. The DNA of the CDR3 is TGTGCCAGCAGACGACCAGGACAGGGAACCTACGAGCAGTACTTC.

The genes are TRBV9 and TRBJ2-2; 7 bases are a match to TRBD2. After removal of 1 base from V and 0 bases from J, the junction contained 3 bases not matched to a gene. CDR3 size: 16 residues. CDR1 SGDLS and CDR2 YYNGEE come from the germline V gene. The CDR3 loop reads CASSVNLAANTGELFF. The CDR3 nucleotides read TGTGCCAGCAGCGTAAATCTAGCGGCGAACACCGGGGAGCTGTTTTTT.

This clone was detected a few times. The chain carries TRBV13 and TRBJ2-3; 8 bases agree with TRBD2. Losses at the gene ends were 5 bases for V and 6 bases for J; bases not matched to a gene: 13. This CDR3 spans 16 amino acids. The germline CDR1 and CDR2 sequences are PRHDT and FYEKMQ (reference sequence). CDR3 nucleotides: TGTGCCAGCAGCCTGAGCGGGAGCGGTTCTTCCGATACGCAGTATTTT. It specifies CASSLSGSGSSDTQYF.

The chain links TRBV6-1 to TRBJ1-1; TRBD1 matches 7 bases. Germline assignment: CDR1 MNHNS and CDR2 SASEGT. The CDR3 is 14 amino acids. Losses at the gene ends were 1 base for V and 1 base for J; bases not matched to a gene: 0. Here the CDR3 DNA reads TGTGCCAGCAGTGAAGACAGGGGGAACACTGAAGCTTTCTTT. Protein product: CASSEDRGNTEAFF.

The chain couples TRBV2 to TRBJ1-1; D is unclear. The CDR3 runs to 15 residues. CDR1 and CDR2 from the germline V gene are SNHLY and FYNNEI. With 4 bases removed from V and 4 bases from J, the gap between germline ends came to 16 bases. The chain's CDR3 is CASSGPSNSRTEAFF. CDR3 coding DNA: TGTGCCAGCAGTGGTCCGTCTAATTCGCGCACTGAAGCTTTCTTT.

This clone was recorded only once. The chain is built from TRBV6-2 or TRBV6-3 and TRBJ2-7; TRBD1 might be the D (5 bases). V lost 6 bases and J 2 bases, leaving 11 bases between the germline ends. The length of the CDR3 is 13 residues. Germline values: CDR1 MNHEY, CDR2 SVGEGT. CDR3 in amino acids: CASSSDSTYEQYF. CDR3 sequence (DNA): TGTGCCAGCAGCTCTGACAGTACCTACGAGCAGTACTTC.

CDR3 amino acids: CASSPGTAISSGNTIYF. The DNA of the CDR3 is TGCGCCAGCAGCCCTGGGACAGCGATCAGCTCTGGAAACACCATATATTTT. This chain uses TRBV5-1 with TRBJ1-3, with 7 bases aligning to TRBD1. Germline lookup yields CDR1 SGHRS and CDR2 YFSETQ. With 4 bases clipped from V and 0 bases from J, the junction kept 10 bases outside the gene matches. The length of the CDR3 is 17 residues.

The V and J genes are TRBV9 and TRBJ2-5; D is undetermined. The germline CDR1 and CDR2 sequences are SGDLS and YYNGEE. The CDR3 runs 15 residues. V was pared by 3 bases and J by 1 base, with 13 bases between. The CDR3 protein is CASSAQSTGQETQYF. CDR3 coding DNA: TGTGCCAGCAGCGCGCAATCGACGGGCCAAGAGACCCAGTACTTC.

V gene TRBV7-9 combines with J gene TRBJ2-7; D remains ambiguous. The germline CDR1 and CDR2 sequences are SEHNR and FQNEAQ (reference sequence). The CDR3 has 14 amino acids. Trimming took off 2 bases at V and 0 bases at J, with 8 bases between the two ends. This CDR3 is CASSLLYSSYEQYF. The CDR3 DNA sequence: TGTGCCAGCAGCTTATTATACAGCTCCTACGAGCAGTACTTC.

Comment on this clone: The DNA is left out, because the CDR3 cannot be placed on it with certainty; the CDR3 is given as TCRdb lists it. The V gene is TRBV7-9, the J gene TRBJ2-2; the D call TRBD1 from the table was never checked on the DNA. Counting both end residues, the CDR3 totals 13 amino acids. Germline V gives CDR1 SEHNR, CDR2 FQNEAQ (reference sequence). CDR3 sequence: CASSGASGRELFF.

The CDR3 protein is CASSGQVVVTDTQYF. CDR3 sequence (DNA): TGTGCCAGCAGTGGACAGGTAGTCGTGACAGATACGCAGTATTTT. The rearrangement uses TRBV2 and TRBJ2-3; D perhaps matches TRBD1 (6 bases). The CDR3 length is 15 residues. With 4 bases removed from V and 3 bases from J, the gap between germline ends came to 14 bases. Germline V CDR1 and CDR2: SNHLY, FYNNEI.

This chain connects TRBV7-3 to TRBJ1-6, with 9 bases lining up with TRBD1. The germline gives CDR1 SGHTA, CDR2 FQGTGA. The V gene end was trimmed by 6 bases and the J gene end by 7 bases; junction bases not matched to a gene: 4. The CDR3 is 14 residues long. This CDR3 reads CASSRTGVNSPLHF. In DNA form, the CDR3 reads TGTGCCAGCAGTCGGACAGGGGTCAATTCACCCCTCCACTTT.

This CDR3 is CASSLAGAGARYEQYF. The CDR3 region has the DNA TGTGCCAGCAGCTTGGCCGGGGCGGGAGCACGGTACGAGCAGTACTTC. V gene TRBV5-4 combines with J gene TRBJ2-7, with TRBD2 matching over 7 bases. The CDR3 loop spans 16 amino acids. Germline CDR1 SGHNT, CDR2 YYREEE (reference sequence). V trimming: 0 bases; J trimming: 4 bases; junction bases outside the gene matches: 10. Full variable domain (rest looked up from reference TRBV5-4 and TRBJ2-7): ETGVTQSPTHLIKTRGQQVTLRCSSQSGHNTVSWYQQALGQGPQFIFQYYREEENGRGNFPPRFSGLQFPNYSSELNVNALELDDSALYLCASSLAGAGARYEQYFGPGTRLTVT.

The chain uses TRBV19 and TRBJ1-6; 8 nucleotides align to TRBD1. V trimming: 7 bases; J trimming: 8 bases; junction bases outside the gene matches: 4. The CDR3 covers 13 residues. CDR1 is LNHDA, CDR2 SQIVND, per germline (reference sequence). The CDR3 protein is CASTDREDSPLHF. Written as DNA, the CDR3 is TGTGCCAGTACGGACAGGGAGGATTCACCCCTCCACTTT.

This chain joins TRBV2 and TRBJ1-2; 10 bases are shared with TRBD1. Germline-derived CDR1 and CDR2 are SNHLY and FYNNEI. This CDR3 spans 14 amino acids. With V trimmed by 4 bases and J by 6 bases, 5 bases remained unmatched. DNA of the CDR3: TGTGCCAGCAGTGCGGGACAGGGGTTGGATGGCTACACCTTC. It specifies CASSAGQGLDGYTF.

With respect to this clone: Distinct nucleotide sequences in the sample also encode this CDR3. J is TRBJ1-5 and V is TRBV27; tentative D call: TRBD1 (5 bases). Trimming took 2 bases from V and 6 from J, leaving 11 bases between them. The CDR3 is 14 amino acids. Germline CDR1 MNHEY, CDR2 SMNVEV (reference sequence). CDR3 DNA: TGTGCCAGCAGTTTAATGGGGGGGGGTCAGCCCCAGCATTTT. Residues: CASSLMGGGQPQHF.

V usage is TRBV27 and J usage is TRBJ2-7; 8 nucleotides align to TRBD1. The length of the CDR3 is 15 residues. CDR1 and CDR2 from the germline V gene are MNHEY and SMNVEV (reference sequence). The ends lost 0 bases at V and 2 bases at J; junction bases unmatched: 3. The DNA of the CDR3 is TGTGCCAGCAGTTTATCTACAGGGGGGACCTACGAGCAGTACTTC. Its protein product is CASSLSTGGTYEQYF.

The chain carries TRBV5-4 and TRBJ2-1; 8 bases fit TRBD2. With V trimmed by 4 bases and J by 3 bases, 21 bases remained unmatched. Per the germline V gene, CDR1 is SGHNT and CDR2 is YYREEE (reference sequence). The CDR3 extends over 20 amino acids. The CDR3 loop is CASSRLTMTLAGTSYNEQFF. CDR3 DNA sequence: TGTGCCAGCAGCCGACTGACGATGACCTTAGCGGGGACCAGCTACAATGAGCAGTTCTTC.

This clone came up a few times. The CDR3 sequence: CASSRRGGAKPYEQYF. For the CDR3, the DNA is TGCGCCAGCAGCCGGAGGGGAGGGGCAAAACCGTACGAGCAGTACTTC. This chain uses TRBV5-1 with TRBJ2-7; TRBD2 aligns across 7 bases. The CDR3 totals 16 residues. The germline V gene encodes CDR1 SGHRS and CDR2 YFSETQ. V lost 4 bases, J lost 4 bases, and 14 bases stayed unmatched. The whole variable domain, remainder taken from reference TRBV5-1 and TRBJ2-7, is KAGVTQTPRYLIKTRGQQVTLSCSPISGHRSVSWYQQTPGQGLQFLFEYFSETQRNKGNFPGRFSGRQFSNSRSEMNVSTLELGDSALYLCASSRRGGAKPYEQYFGPGTRLTVT.